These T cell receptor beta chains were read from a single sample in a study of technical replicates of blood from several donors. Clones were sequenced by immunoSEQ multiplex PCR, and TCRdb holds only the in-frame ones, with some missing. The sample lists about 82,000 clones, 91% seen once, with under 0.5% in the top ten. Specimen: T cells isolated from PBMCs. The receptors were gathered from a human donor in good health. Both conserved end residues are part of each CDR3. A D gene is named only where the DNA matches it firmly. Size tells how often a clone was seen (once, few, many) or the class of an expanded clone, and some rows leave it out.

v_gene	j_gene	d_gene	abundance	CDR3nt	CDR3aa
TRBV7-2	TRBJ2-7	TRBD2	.	TGTGCCAGCAGCTTCTGGCGGGAGATGAACGAGCAGTACTTC	CASSFWREMNEQYF
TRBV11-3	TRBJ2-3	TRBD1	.	TGTGCCAGCAGCTTTAGGACAGGGGATCGAAGAGATACGCAGTATTTT	CASSFRTGDRRDTQYF
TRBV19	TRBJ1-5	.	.	TGTGCCAGTCGGTGGGGGGAGGGGGATCAGCCCCAGCATTTT	CASRWGEGDQPQHF
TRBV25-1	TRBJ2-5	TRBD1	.	TGTGCCAGCAGCCCTTCGACAGGGGCTGCCGAGACCCAGTACTTC	CASSPSTGAAETQYF
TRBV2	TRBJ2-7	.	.	TGTGCCAGCGGAACCCCGGGACACGGAGAGCCCCGTAGCTCCTACGAGCAGTACTTC	CASGTPGHGEPRSSYEQYF
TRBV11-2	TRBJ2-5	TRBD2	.	TGTGCCAGCAGCTTAGTTCTGGGACTAGCGGGGCGTGAGACCCAGTACTTC	CASSLVLGLAGRETQYF
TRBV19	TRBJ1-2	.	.	TGTGCCAGTAGTATGAGGACAGTTTATGGCTACACCTTC	CASSMRTVYGYTF
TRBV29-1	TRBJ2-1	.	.	TGCAGCGTTGAAGATAACTCAGCGGTCTCCTACAATGAGCAGTTCTTC	CSVEDNSAVSYNEQFF
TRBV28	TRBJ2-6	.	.	TGTGCCAGCAGTTTATTAGCCCTCTCTGGGGCCAACGTCCTGACTTTC	CASSLLALSGANVLTF
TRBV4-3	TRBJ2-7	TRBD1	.	TGCGCCAGCAGCCATGGGACAGCAAGCTCCTACGAGCAGTACTTC	CASSHGTASSYEQYF
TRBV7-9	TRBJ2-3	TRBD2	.	TGTGCCAGCAGCCTAACTAGCGGGAGGGACACAGATACGCAGTATTTT	CASSLTSGRDTDTQYF
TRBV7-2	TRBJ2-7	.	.	TGTGCCAGCAGCTTAGGCTTTCGAGGTTTCTACGAGCAGTACTTC	CASSLGFRGFYEQYF
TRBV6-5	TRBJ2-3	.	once	TGTGCCAGCAGTTACTCGACTAGATTAGCCCCGGCTACGCAGTATTTT	CASSYSTRLAPATQYF
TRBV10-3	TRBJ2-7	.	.	TGTGCCATCCTTCCCCCGGGACAATCCTACGAGCAGTACTTC	CAILPPGQSYEQYF